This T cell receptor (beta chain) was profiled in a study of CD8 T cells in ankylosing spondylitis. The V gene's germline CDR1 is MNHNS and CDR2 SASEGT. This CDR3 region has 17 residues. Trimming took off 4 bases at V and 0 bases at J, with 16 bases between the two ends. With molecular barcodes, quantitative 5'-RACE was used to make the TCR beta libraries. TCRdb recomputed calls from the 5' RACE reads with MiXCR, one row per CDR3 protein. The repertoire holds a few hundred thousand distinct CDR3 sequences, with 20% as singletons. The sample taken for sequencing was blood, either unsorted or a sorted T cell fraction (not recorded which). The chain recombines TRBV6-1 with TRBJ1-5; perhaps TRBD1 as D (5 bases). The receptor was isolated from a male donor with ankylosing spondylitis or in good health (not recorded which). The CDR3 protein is CASSAGTAVNSNQPQHF. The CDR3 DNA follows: TGTGCCAGCAGTGCAGGGACCGCCGTCAATAGCAATCAGCCCCAGCATTTT.